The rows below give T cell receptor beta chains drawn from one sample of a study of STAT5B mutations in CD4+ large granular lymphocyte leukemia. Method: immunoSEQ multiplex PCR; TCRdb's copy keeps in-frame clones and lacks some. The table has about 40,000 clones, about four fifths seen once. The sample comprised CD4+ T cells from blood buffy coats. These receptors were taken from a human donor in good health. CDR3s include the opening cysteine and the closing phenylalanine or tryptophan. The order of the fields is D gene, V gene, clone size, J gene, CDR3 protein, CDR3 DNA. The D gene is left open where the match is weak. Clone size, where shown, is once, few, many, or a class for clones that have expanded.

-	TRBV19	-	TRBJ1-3	CASSYSGNTIYF	TGTGCCAGCTCTTACTCTGGAAACACCATATATTTT
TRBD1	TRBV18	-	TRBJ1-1	CASSRDRDTEAFF	TGTGCCAGCTCAAGGGACAGAGACACTGAAGCTTTCTTT
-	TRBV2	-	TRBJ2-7	CASSERTASYEQYF	TGTGCCAGCAGTGAACGGACAGCCTCCTACGAGCAGTACTTC
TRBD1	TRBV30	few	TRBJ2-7	CAWSAGQGEQYF	TGTGCCTGGAGTGCCGGACAGGGCGAGCAGTACTTC
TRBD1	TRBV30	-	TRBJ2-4	CAWSARDRLGGIQYF	TGTGCCTGGAGTGCCCGGGACAGGTTAGGGGGCATTCAGTACTTC
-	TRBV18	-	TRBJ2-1	CASSPDNEQFF	TGTGCCAGCTCACCAGACAATGAGCAGTTCTTC
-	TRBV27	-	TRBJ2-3	CASSLKRLGGDTQYF	TGTGCCAGCAGTTTAAAGCGGCTTGGGGGAGATACGCAGTATTTT
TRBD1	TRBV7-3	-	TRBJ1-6	CASSLLRGQSPHYNSPLHF	TGTGCCAGCAGCTTATTAAGGGGACAGTCGCCCCATTATAATTCACCCCTCCACTTT
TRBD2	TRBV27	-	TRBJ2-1	CASSLLGGGRNEQFF	TGTGCCAGCAGTTTACTCGGGGGGGGCCGCAATGAGCAGTTCTTC
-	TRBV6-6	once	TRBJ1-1	CASSQPRVRTTEAFF	TGTGCCAGCAGCCAACCCCGGGTCAGGACTACTGAAGCTTTCTTT
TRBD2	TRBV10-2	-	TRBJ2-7	CASRLAGASYEQYF	TGCGCCAGCAGGTTAGCGGGAGCATCCTACGAGCAGTACTTC
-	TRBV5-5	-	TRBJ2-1	CASSSPPMGGPYNEQFF	TGTGCCAGCAGCTCTCCGCCGATGGGCGGGCCTTACAATGAGCAGTTCTTC
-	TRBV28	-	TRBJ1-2	CASSTPHRLANYGYTF	TGTGCCAGCAGCACCCCCCACCGATTAGCTAACTATGGCTACACCTTC
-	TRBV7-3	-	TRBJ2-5	CASSLGPVQETQYF	TGTGCCAGCAGCTTAGGCCCTGTCCAAGAGACCCAGTACTTC
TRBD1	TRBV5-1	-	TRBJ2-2	CASSPTGDTGELFF	TGCGCCAGCAGCCCGACAGGGGACACCGGGGAGCTGTTTTTT
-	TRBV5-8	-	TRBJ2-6	CASSRTGISGANVLTF	TGTGCCAGCAGCCGAACAGGGATCTCTGGGGCCAACGTCCTGACTTTC
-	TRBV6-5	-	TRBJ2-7	CASSPASGGTGEQYF	TGTGCCAGCAGCCCAGCGTCCGGGGGCACGGGGGAGCAGTACTTC
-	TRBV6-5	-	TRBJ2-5	CASSPGLQETQYF	TGTGCCAGCAGTCCGGGACTTCAAGAGACCCAGTACTTC
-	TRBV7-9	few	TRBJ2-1	CASSLNPGSYNEQFF	TGTGCCAGCAGCTTAAATCCAGGATCCTACAATGAGCAGTTCTTC
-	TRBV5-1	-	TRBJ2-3	CASSFASTDTQYF	TGCGCCAGCAGCTTTGCCAGCACAGATACGCAGTATTTT
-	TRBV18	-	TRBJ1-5	CASSPNSEVGNQPQHF	TGTGCCAGCTCACCGAATAGCGAGGTTGGTAATCAGCCCCAGCATTTT
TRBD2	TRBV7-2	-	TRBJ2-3	CASSPNGGAIDTQYF	TGTGCCAGCAGCCCCAACGGGGGGGCCATAGATACGCAGTATTTT
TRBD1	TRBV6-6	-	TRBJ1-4	CASRTRGPGEKLFF	TGTGCCAGCAGGACTAGGGGGCCTGGTGAAAAACTGTTTTTT
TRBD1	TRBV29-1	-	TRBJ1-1	CSVEVLFGTGARAFF	TGCAGCGTTGAAGTTTTATTCGGGACAGGGGCGAGAGCTTTCTTT
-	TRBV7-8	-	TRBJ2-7	CASSVEHGTYEQYF	TGTGCCAGCAGCGTAGAACATGGAACCTACGAGCAGTACTTC
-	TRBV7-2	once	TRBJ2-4	CASSLGRNIQYF	TGTGCCAGCAGCTTGGGACGAAACATTCAGTACTTC
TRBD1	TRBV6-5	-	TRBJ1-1	CASSQTGQVAFF	TGTGCCAGCAGTCAGACAGGGCAGGTAGCTTTCTTT
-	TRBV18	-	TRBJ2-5	CASSPNVAEEETQYF	TGTGCCAGCTCACCTAATGTGGCAGAAGAAGAGACCCAGTACTTC
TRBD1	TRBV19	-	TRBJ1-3	CASRGQGNSGNTIYF	TGTGCCAGTCGGGGACAGGGAAACTCTGGAAACACCATATATTTT
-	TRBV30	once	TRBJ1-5	CAWTAGGGQPQHF	TGTGCCTGGACCGCGGGAGGTGGGCAGCCCCAGCATTTT
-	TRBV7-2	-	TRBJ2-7	CASSLGRSSYEQYF	TGTGCCAGCAGCTTAGGACGGAGCTCCTACGAGCAGTACTTC
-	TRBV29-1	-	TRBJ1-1	CSSRSGGTYEAFF	TGCAGCTCCAGATCGGGAGGGACCTATGAAGCTTTCTTT
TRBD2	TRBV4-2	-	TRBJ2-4	CASSQEGLAGGSAKNIQYF	TGTGCCAGCAGCCAAGAGGGACTAGCGGGGGGCTCAGCCAAAAACATTCAGTACTTC
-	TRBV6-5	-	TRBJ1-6	CASSYDNPNSPLHF	TGTGCCAGCAGTTATGACAATCCTAATTCACCCCTCCACTTT
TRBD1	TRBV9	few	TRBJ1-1	CASSPRTGTNTEAFF	TGTGCCAGCAGCCCTCGGACAGGGACGAACACTGAAGCTTTCTTT
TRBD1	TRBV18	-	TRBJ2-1	CASSRGQSKGVQFF	TGTGCCAGCTCACGGGGACAGAGTAAAGGGGTGCAGTTCTTC
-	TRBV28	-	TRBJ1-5	CASIPGLAQPQHF	TGTGCCAGCATACCAGGCCTCGCTCAGCCCCAGCATTTT
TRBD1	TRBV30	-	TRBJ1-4	CAWSARTGWDEKLFF	TGTGCCTGGAGTGCGAGGACAGGATGGGATGAAAAACTGTTTTTT
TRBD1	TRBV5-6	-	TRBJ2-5	CASSDPGQGKETQYF	TGTGCCAGCAGCGACCCGGGACAGGGGAAAGAGACCCAGTACTTC
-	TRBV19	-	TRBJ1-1	CASSIQARGTEAFF	TGTGCCAGTAGTATACAAGCTCGGGGCACTGAAGCTTTCTTT
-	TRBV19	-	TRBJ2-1	CASSPRAGVNEQFF	TGTGCCAGTAGTCCTAGGGCGGGCGTAAATGAGCAGTTCTTC
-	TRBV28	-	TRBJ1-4	CASSVDLPMALNEKLFF	TGTGCCAGCAGTGTGGACTTACCAATGGCCCTTAATGAAAAACTGTTTTTT
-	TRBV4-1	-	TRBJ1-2	CASSLGPPGVNYGYTF	TGCGCCAGCAGCCTTGGTCCGCCAGGGGTAAACTATGGCTACACCTTC
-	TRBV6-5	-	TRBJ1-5	CASSYAINQPQHF	TGTGCCAGCAGTTACGCGATCAATCAGCCCCAGCATTTT
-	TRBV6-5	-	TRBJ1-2	CASSYQDTGGDGYTF	TGTGCCAGCAGTTACCAGGACACGGGCGGGGACGGCTACACCTTC
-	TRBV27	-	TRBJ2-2	CASSFITPGELFF	TGTGCCAGCAGTTTCATTACCCCCGGGGAGCTGTTTTTT
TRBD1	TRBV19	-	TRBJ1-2	CASSDRDRLTDTF	TGTGCCAGTAGTGATCGGGACAGACTTACCGACACCTTC
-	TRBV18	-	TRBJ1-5	CASSPSSPGDNQPQHF	TGTGCCAGCTCACCCTCAAGTCCAGGGGACAATCAGCCCCAGCATTTT
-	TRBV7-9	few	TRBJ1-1	CASSLALGEPEAFF	TGTGCCAGCAGCTTAGCACTTGGGGAACCTGAAGCTTTCTTT
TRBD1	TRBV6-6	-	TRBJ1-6	CASSSDRTGLPPLHF	TGTGCCAGCAGTTCCGATCGGACAGGGCTACCACCCCTCCACTTT
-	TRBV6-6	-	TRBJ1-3	CASSPSRPSGNTIYF	TGTGCCAGCAGTCCTTCCCGGCCCTCTGGAAACACCATATATTTT
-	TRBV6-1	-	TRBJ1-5	CASSVFWQDSNQPQHF	-
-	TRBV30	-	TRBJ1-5	CAWSHSSNQPQHF	TGTGCCTGGAGTCACAGTAGCAATCAGCCCCAGCATTTT
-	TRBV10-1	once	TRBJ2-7	CASSGSRYSYEQYF	TGCGCCAGCAGTGGTAGCAGATACTCCTACGAGCAGTACTTC